This is a list of T cell receptor beta chains from one sample in a study of cytomegalovirus exposure and HLA in healthy donors. Using immunoSEQ multiplex PCR, the repertoire was profiled, and TCRdb retains in-frame clones only, with some absent. The sample includes about 63,000 clones, more than 80% seen only once; the top ten take roughly 1.2%. The source material was PBMCs. The receptors stem from a woman between 18 and 29 years old in good health and CMV-seronegative. The CDR3 runs from the conserved cysteine through the conserved F or W. The D gene is left open where the match is weak. A row's size may be missing; if present it is once, few, many or a size class.

V	size	D	J	CDR3	DNA
TRBV10-3	-	-	TRBJ1-1	CAINAGREYTEAFF	TGTGCCATCAATGCGGGACGGGAATACACTGAAGCTTTCTTT
TRBV7-2	-	-	TRBJ2-5	CASRPSPAATEAQYF	TGTGCCAGCCGTCCTTCACCGGCGGCTACCGAGGCCCAGTACTTC
TRBV15	-	TRBD1	TRBJ1-1	CATSRGTGVVEAFF	TGTGCCACCAGCAGAGGTACAGGGGTTGTTGAAGCTTTCTTT
TRBV19	-	-	TRBJ2-7	CASSINKGVSEQYF	TGTGCCAGTAGTATCAATAAGGGGGTCTCCGAGCAGTACTTC
TRBV6-5	-	-	TRBJ2-5	CASRQGFRETQYF	TGTGCCAGCAGACAGGGATTCCGAGAGACCCAGTACTTC
TRBV5-1	once	-	TRBJ2-7	CASSLYGPQGWTYEQYF	TGCGCCAGCAGCTTGTACGGACCCCAGGGGTGGACCTACGAGCAGTACTTC
TRBV5-1	-	TRBD2	TRBJ2-7	CASSTEPGLAGAAYEQYF	TGCGCCAGCAGCACAGAACCGGGACTAGCGGGAGCGGCCTACGAGCAGTACTTC
TRBV11-2	-	TRBD2	TRBJ2-7	CASSLEARLAGGGYEQYF	TGTGCCAGCAGCTTAGAGGCGCGGCTAGCGGGGGGGGGCTACGAGCAGTACTTC
TRBV5-5	-	TRBD1	TRBJ1-1	CASSFMRQGNTEAFF	TGTGCCAGCAGCTTTATGCGACAGGGGAACACTGAAGCTTTCTTT
TRBV2	-	-	TRBJ2-5	CASAAPGSETQYF	TGTGCCAGCGCGGCTCCAGGGTCGGAGACCCAGTACTTC
TRBV6-1	-	-	TRBJ2-1	CASSERAGLLSDYNEQFF	TGTGCCAGCAGTGAGAGGGCGGGGCTCCTATCCGACTACAATGAGCAGTTCTTC
TRBV7-9	-	TRBD1	TRBJ2-7	CASSPRTGQGRPSYEQYF	TGTGCCAGCAGCCCGCGGACAGGGCAAGGGAGGCCATCGTACGAGCAGTACTTC
TRBV7-9	-	-	TRBJ1-2	CASSPPQEWIYGYTF	TGTGCCAGCAGCCCACCACAGGAGTGGATCTATGGCTACACCTTC
TRBV11-2	-	TRBD1	TRBJ2-5	CASSLVRQGAEKTQYF	TGTGCCAGCAGCTTAGTGCGCCAGGGGGCGGAAAAGACCCAGTACTTC
TRBV10-3	-	TRBD1	TRBJ2-7	CAISLWDSSYEQYF	TGTGCCATCTCCCTTTGGGACAGCTCCTACGAGCAGTACTTC
TRBV5-1	few	-	TRBJ2-2	CASSLDVPYNTGELFF	TGCGCCAGCAGCCTGGACGTGCCCTATAACACCGGGGAGCTGTTTTTT
TRBV7-2	-	-	TRBJ2-5	CASSPGGPQETQYF	TGTGCCAGCAGCCCAGGGGGGCCCCAAGAGACCCAGTACTTC
TRBV19	few	-	TRBJ1-5	CASSFQAQPQHF	TGTGCCAGTAGTTTCCAGGCTCAGCCCCAGCATTTT
TRBV19	few	-	TRBJ1-2	CASATGGTYGYTF	TGTGCCAGCGCCACGGGGGGTACATATGGCTACACCTTC
TRBV10-3	-	TRBD2	TRBJ2-7	CAIKEISGMGEQYF	TGTGCCATCAAGGAGATTAGCGGGATGGGCGAGCAGTACTTC
TRBV18	-	TRBD1	TRBJ1-2	CASSPLTGESYHGYTF	TGTGCCAGCTCACCCCTGACAGGGGAGTCGTACCATGGCTACACCTTC
TRBV15	-	-	TRBJ1-2	CATSRDRTGFYGYTF	TGTGCCACCAGCAGAGATAGAACAGGGTTTTATGGCTACACCTTC
TRBV4-2	few	-	TRBJ1-1	CASSQDTENEAFF	TGTGCCAGCAGCCAAGATACCGAGAACGAAGCTTTCTTT
TRBV7-2	-	TRBD2	TRBJ2-5	CASSWIAGGPETQYF	TGTGCCAGCAGCTGGATAGCGGGGGGGCCAGAGACCCAGTACTTC
TRBV6-5	-	-	TRBJ2-1	CASSYSPGWEQFF	TGTGCCAGCAGTTACTCTCCGGGTTGGGAGCAGTTCTTC
TRBV2	-	TRBD1	TRBJ2-7	CASSGTGTGVYEQYF	TGTGCCAGCAGTGGGACCGGGACAGGCGTTTACGAGCAGTACTTC
TRBV7-6	-	-	TRBJ2-3	CASSLDLARGETYF	TGTGCCAGCAGCTTAGACCTGGCCAGGGGAGAGACGTATTTT
TRBV28	-	TRBD2	TRBJ2-3	CASIPGGSTDTQYF	TGTGCCAGCATTCCGGGGGGAAGCACAGATACGCAGTATTTT
TRBV7-2	once	TRBD2	TRBJ2-5	CASSFFRLAGGRETQYF	TGTGCCAGCAGCTTTTTTAGACTAGCGGGGGGGCGGGAGACCCAGTACTTC
TRBV10-2	-	TRBD2	TRBJ2-3	CASSEGRGGGTDTQYF	TGCGCCAGCAGTGAGGGGAGGGGTGGGGGCACAGATACGCAGTATTTT
TRBV27	few	TRBD1	TRBJ2-6	CASSSTGDGANVLTF	TGTGCCAGCAGTTCGACAGGGGATGGGGCCAACGTCCTGACTTTC
TRBV10-3	-	-	TRBJ2-3	CAISEPPQSSADTQYF	TGTGCCATCAGTGAGCCGCCCCAGTCAAGCGCAGATACGCAGTATTTT
TRBV19	few	-	TRBJ1-5	CASRYENNQPQHF	TGTGCCAGTAGATACGAGAACAATCAGCCCCAGCATTTT
TRBV9	-	-	TRBJ2-7	CASSARPRGTYEQYF	TGTGCCAGCAGCGCCCGACCAAGGGGCACCTACGAGCAGTACTTC
TRBV6-1	-	-	TRBJ1-5	CASSEAPFQPQHF	TGTGCCAGCAGTGAAGCCCCCTTCCAGCCCCAGCATTTT
TRBV4-1	-	TRBD1	TRBJ1-1	CASSHPGTGVAEAFF	TGCGCCAGCAGCCACCCCGGCACAGGGGTGGCTGAAGCTTTCTTT
TRBV6-5	-	-	TRBJ2-1	CASSYSRIYNEQFF	TGTGCCAGCAGTTACTCGCGGATTTACAATGAGCAGTTCTTC
TRBV19	-	TRBD2	TRBJ2-2	CASIHSGRVGTGELFF	TGTGCCAGCATCCATAGCGGGAGGGTAGGAACCGGGGAGCTGTTTTTT
TRBV5-4	-	-	TRBJ1-1	CASSFRPGEGKNEAFF	TGTGCCAGCAGCTTCCGCCCAGGGGAAGGGAAAAATGAAGCTTTCTTT
TRBV11-3	-	TRBD2	TRBJ2-5	CASSLSGGGQETQYF	TGTGCCAGCAGCCTCTCGGGAGGAGGCCAAGAGACCCAGTACTTC
TRBV7-2	-	-	TRBJ1-5	CASSFAGDYQPQHF	TGTGCCAGCAGCTTTGCGGGGGATTATCAGCCCCAGCATTTT
TRBV19	-	TRBD2	TRBJ2-1	CASSWGLAPNEQFF	TGTGCCAGTAGTTGGGGACTAGCTCCTAATGAGCAGTTCTTC
TRBV21-1	once	-	TRBJ1-5	CASSKLRGRMGNQPQHF	TGTGCCAGCAGCAAACTGAGGGGGCGGATGGGCAATCAGCCCCAGCATTTT
TRBV7-7	-	-	TRBJ2-3	CASSLVYTADTQYF	TGTGCCAGCAGCTTAGTATATACCGCGGATACGCAGTATTTT
TRBV7-6	-	TRBD1	TRBJ1-1	CASIDRGGTEAFF	TGTGCCAGCATCGACAGGGGTGGGACTGAAGCTTTCTTT
TRBV28	-	-	TRBJ2-6	CASRPGDSGANVLTF	TGTGCCAGCAGGCCTGGAGACTCTGGGGCCAACGTCCTGACTTTC
TRBV5-1	-	TRBD1	TRBJ2-1	CASNLEGQGNEQFF	TGCGCCAGCAATCTGGAAGGACAGGGGAATGAGCAGTTCTTC
TRBV28	-	TRBD2	TRBJ2-3	CASIGTSGLQYF	TGTGCCAGCATTGGGACTAGCGGGCTGCAGTATTTT
TRBV19	-	TRBD1	TRBJ2-3	CASSGSIWTGVSDTQYF	TGTGCCAGTAGTGGGAGCATTTGGACAGGGGTGTCAGATACGCAGTATTTT
TRBV4-2	few	TRBD1	TRBJ2-7	CASSPARDSYEQYF	TGTGCCAGCAGCCCCGCCCGGGACAGCTACGAGCAGTACTTC
TRBV6-1	few	TRBD1	TRBJ1-2	CASRADRGRGYTF	TGTGCCAGCAGGGCAGACAGGGGACGCGGCTACACCTTC
TRBV18	-	-	TRBJ1-1	CASSPTGWREAFF	TGTGCCAGCTCACCCACAGGGTGGCGGGAAGCTTTCTTT
TRBV6-1	-	TRBD2	TRBJ2-1	CASSGLKTSGRADEQFF	TGTGCCAGCAGTGGACTCAAGACTAGCGGGAGGGCGGATGAGCAGTTCTTC
TRBV7-8	-	TRBD1	TRBJ2-3	CASRDRDADTQYF	TGTGCCAGCCGGGACAGGGATGCAGATACGCAGTATTTT
TRBV6-1	-	TRBD1	TRBJ1-3	CASSWTGPNTIYF	TGTGCCAGCAGTTGGACAGGACCAAACACCATATATTTT
TRBV6-1	-	TRBD1	TRBJ2-7	CASRTGDHEQYF	TGTGCCAGCAGGACAGGGGACCACGAGCAGTACTTC
TRBV5-7	-	TRBD2	TRBJ2-5	CASSLMRRERETQYF	TGTGCCAGCAGCTTGATGAGGCGGGAGAGAGAGACCCAGTACTTC
TRBV5-6	-	TRBD1	TRBJ1-2	CASSSNRGDGYTF	TGTGCCAGCAGCTCAAACAGGGGGGATGGCTACACCTTC